One sample yielded the 31 T cell receptor beta chains listed below, sequenced in a study of blood T cell repertoires in COVID-19. Libraries were prepared by immunoSEQ multiplex PCR; TCRdb keeps only in-frame clonotypes and omits some of them. The sample holds about 210,000 clones, roughly 77% seen once. Sequencing was performed on PBMCs or T cells enriched from blood (not recorded which). Receptors originate from a man aged 35-49 years who had recovered from COVID-19.

This clone has just one count. The V call is TRBV6-5, the J call TRBJ1-1; D gene ambiguous. There are 14 residues in the CDR3. V was pared by 2 bases and J by 1 base, with 8 bases between. Per the germline V gene, CDR1 is MNHEY and CDR2 is SVGAGI. The CDR3 is CASSYRHPNTEAFF. Here the CDR3 DNA reads TGTGCCAGCAGTTACCGACACCCGAACACTGAAGCTTTCTTT.

This clone was seen once. This chain links TRBV10-2 with TRBJ1-3, with D maybe TRBD1 (6 bases). The length of the CDR3 is 14 residues. The V gene's germline CDR1 is WSHSY and CDR2 SAAADI. Trimming stripped 5 bases from V and 0 bases from J, with 8 bases between. As DNA, the CDR3 is TGCGCCAGCAGTCTGACAGGCTCTGGAAACACCATATATTTT. It encodes CASSLTGSGNTIYF.

This clone was observed a single time. V is TRBV6-4 and J is TRBJ1-5; 12 nucleotides align to TRBD1. This CDR3 has 18 residues. Germline V gene sequence: CDR1 MRHNA, CDR2 SNTAGT. J was trimmed by 5 bases and V by 7 bases; bases with no gene match: 15. The CDR3 loop is CASTRQGQGAPYDQPQHF. DNA of the CDR3: TGTGCCAGCACCAGACAGGGACAGGGGGCGCCGTACGATCAGCCCCAGCATTTT.

This CDR3 reads CASRYGSRGRYGYTF. In DNA form, the CDR3 reads TGTGCCAGCAGATATGGCAGCAGGGGGCGATATGGCTACACCTTC. V is TRBV28 and J is TRBJ1-2; 8 bases fit TRBD1. The CDR3 runs 15 residues. The trim removed 6 bases at V and 5 bases at J, leaving 11 bases unmatched. Germline V gene data show CDR1 as MDHEN and CDR2 as SYDVKM.

This clone was counted between two and nine times. The V call is TRBV2, the J call TRBJ2-6, with 11 positions matching TRBD1. The CDR3 has 17 amino acids. With 4 bases clipped from V and 0 bases from J, the junction kept 2 bases outside the gene matches. In germline, CDR1 is SNHLY, CDR2 FYNNEI. CDR3 in DNA: TGTGCCAGCAGTGGGACAGGGGGCCTCTCTGGGGCCAACGTCCTGACTTTC. This translates into CASSGTGGLSGANVLTF. The full variable domain, completed using reference TRBV2 and TRBJ2-6, is EPEVTQTPSHQVTQMGQEVILRCVPISNHLYFYWYRQILGQKVEFLVSFYNNEISEKSEIFDDQFSVERPDGSNFTLKIRSTKLEDSAMYFCASSGTGGLSGANVLTFGAGSRLTVL.

V is TRBV30 and J is TRBJ2-2, with unresolved D. The CDR3 contains 13 residues. Germline lookup yields CDR1 GTSNPN and CDR2 SVGIG (reference sequence). With 0 bases removed from V and 6 bases from J, the gap between germline ends came to 8 bases. This CDR3 is CAWSVRLPGELFF. The DNA for the CDR3 is TGTGCCTGGAGTGTCCGGTTGCCCGGGGAGCTGTTTTTT.

The chain couples TRBV9 to TRBJ2-1, with 8 bases fitting TRBD1. Germline V gene sequence: CDR1 SGDLS, CDR2 YYNGEE. The V gene end was trimmed by 4 bases and the J gene end by 6 bases; junction bases not matched to a gene: 3. The CDR3 runs to 13 residues. The DNA of the CDR3 is TGTGCCAGCAGCCCGGACAGGGTCAATGAGCAGTTCTTC. Protein: CASSPDRVNEQFF.

The chain has TRBV11-2 and TRBJ2-5; 10 bases line up with TRBD2. This CDR3 comprises 16 residues. Germline CDR1 is SGHAT and CDR2 is FQNNGV. After removal of 2 bases from V and 1 base from J, the junction contained 4 bases not matched to a gene. CDR3 amino acids: CASSLRPSGGQETQYF. The CDR3 DNA reads as TGTGCCAGCAGCTTAAGGCCTAGCGGGGGCCAAGAGACCCAGTACTTC. The full variable domain, with the rest looked up from reference TRBV11-2 and TRBJ2-5, is EAGVAQSPRYKIIEKRQSVAFWCNPISGHATLYWYQQILGQGPKLLIQFQNNGVVDDSQLPKDRFSAERLKGVDSTLKIQPAKLEDSAVYLCASSLRPSGGQETQYFGPGTRLLVL.

The gene calls are TRBV11-3 and TRBJ2-1, with D perhaps TRBD1 (6 bases). The length of the CDR3 is 14 residues. Germline V gives CDR1 SGHNT, CDR2 YENEEA. V lost 0 bases, J lost 8 bases, and 11 bases lay in between. DNA of the CDR3: TGTGCCAGCAGCTTAGAAGGGGGTCCCCATGAGCAGTTCTTC. It yields the protein CASSLEGGPHEQFF.

The chain recombines TRBV10-2 with TRBJ1-3; no reliable D call. There are 13 residues in the CDR3. With 4 bases removed from V and 4 bases from J, the gap between germline ends came to 8 bases. Germline assignment: CDR1 WSHSY and CDR2 SAAADI. CDR3 amino acids: CASSGGLGNTIYF. The CDR3 nucleotides read TGCGCCAGCAGTGGAGGTTTAGGAAACACCATATATTTT.

This chain links TRBV5-1 with TRBJ2-7; D is undetermined. Trimming pared 0 bases from V and 2 bases from J, leaving 12 bases between. The length of the CDR3 is 15 residues. The germline CDR1 and CDR2 sequences are SGHRS and YFSETQ. CDR3 loop: CASSLGLGATYEQYF. The DNA of the CDR3 is TGCGCCAGCAGCTTGGGTCTTGGAGCCACCTACGAGCAGTACTTC.

This chain connects TRBV19 to TRBJ1-2; 7 bases fit TRBD1. This CDR3 is built from 16 residues. In germline, CDR1 is LNHDA, CDR2 SQIVND (reference sequence). Trimming removed 5 bases from V and 2 bases from J; junction bases left unmatched: 11. In DNA form, the CDR3 reads TGTGCCAGTAGTGCCAGACAGGGTACGATGAACTATGGCTACACCTTC. It yields the protein CASSARQGTMNYGYTF.

The CDR3 region has the DNA TGCGCCAGTCGGACAGGGGGCGGCTACGAGCAGTACTTC. This encodes CASRTGGGYEQYF. The J gene is TRBJ2-7, the V gene TRBV5-1, with TRBD1 matching over 11 bases. Unmatched junction bases numbered 4, after V lost 8 bases and J lost 3 bases. Germline V gene lookup returns CDR1 SGHRS and CDR2 YFSETQ. This CDR3 has 13 amino acids.

The gene calls are TRBV6-5 and TRBJ2-5, with 7 bases that match TRBD2. The CDR3 consists of 16 residues. The V gene's germline CDR1 is MNHEY and CDR2 SVGAGI. After removal of 0 bases from V and 2 bases from J, the junction contained 6 bases not matched to a gene. For the CDR3, the DNA is TGTGCCAGCAGTTACTCGAGCTCTAGCGGACAAGAGACCCAGTACTTC. Translated: CASSYSSSSGQETQYF.

The CDR3 coding sequence is TGTGCCAGCTCACTGAACTCCGGGACAGGATACACCTCATCAGGCGAGCAGTACTTC. Translating it yields CASSLNSGTGYTSSGEQYF. V and J are TRBV18 and TRBJ2-7; 8 bases match TRBD1. The CDR3 loop spans 19 amino acids. The germline V gene has CDR1 KGHSH and CDR2 LQKENI. The junction had 23 bases not matched to a gene; V was cut back by 4 bases and J by 6 bases.

This chain uses TRBV27 with TRBJ2-6; 8 bases agree with TRBD1. The V and J ends lost 2 bases and 0 bases, in that order; junction bases with no gene match: 6. Germline assignment: CDR1 MNHEY and CDR2 SMNVEV (reference sequence). This CDR3 has 18 residues. The CDR3 nucleotides read TGTGCCAGCAGTTTAAGAGGACAGGGTTACTCTGGGGCCAACGTCCTGACTTTC. Amino acids: CASSLRGQGYSGANVLTF.

This clone was picked up many times. The CDR3 nucleotides are TGTGCCAGCAGCGCAGAACAGGGCGCAGCTTTCTTT. Encoded protein: CASSAEQGAAFF. The gene calls are TRBV9 and TRBJ1-1, with D possibly TRBD1 on 6 matching bases. V lost 3 bases to trimming and J lost 10 bases, with 13 bases between them. The CDR3 consists of 12 residues. Germline assignment: CDR1 SGDLS and CDR2 YYNGEE.

The chain links TRBV19 to TRBJ1-1, with a possible D match to TRBD1 (6 bases). Germline lookup yields CDR1 LNHDA and CDR2 SQIVND (reference sequence). This CDR3 has 14 amino acids. V was trimmed by 5 bases and J by 3 bases, leaving 13 bases between them. The CDR3, as DNA: TGTGCCAGTAGTCCACAGGGATGGTACACTGAAGCTTTCTTT. Translation: CASSPQGWYTEAFF.

The chain has TRBV30 and TRBJ2-7; D remains ambiguous. There are 14 residues in the CDR3. In germline, CDR1 is GTSNPN, CDR2 SVGIG (reference sequence). V was cut by 2 bases and J by 2 bases, with 13 bases left in between. CDR3 protein: CAWSSHRSPYEQYF. CDR3 nucleotide sequence: TGTGCCTGGAGTAGCCACAGAAGTCCCTACGAGCAGTACTTC.

V and J are TRBV19 and TRBJ1-5; D might be TRBD1 (5 bases). The CDR3 length is 15 residues. The germline V and J ends were trimmed by 11 bases and 6 bases, with 23 bases remaining between them. Germline V gene lookup returns CDR1 LNHDA and CDR2 SQIVND (reference sequence). The CDR3 DNA follows: TGTGCCGTCCGCCGGGAGGCAGGGAGCGGTCAGCCCCAGCATTTT. Residues: CAVRREAGSGQPQHF.

This clone was seen only once. DNA of the CDR3: TGTGCCAGACGGGACATAGATGGCTACACCTTC. This sequence encodes CARRDIDGYTF. The chain recombines TRBV2 with TRBJ1-2; a weak D match, TRBD1 (6 bases). CDR3 length: 11 residues. V was pared by 9 bases and J by 6 bases, with 11 bases between. The germline gives CDR1 SNHLY, CDR2 FYNNEI.

The chain recombines TRBV7-6 with TRBJ2-5; 8 positions agree with TRBD1. The germline gives CDR1 SGHVS, CDR2 FNYEAQ. The CDR3 is 14 amino acids. J was trimmed by 10 bases and V by 4 bases; bases with no gene match: 11. The CDR3 is CASSSSGQGFGQYF. CDR3 nucleotides: TGTGCCAGCAGCTCCTCTGGACAGGGTTTCGGCCAGTACTTC.

This rearrangement joins TRBV7-9 to TRBJ1-1; tentative D call: TRBD1 (5 bases). V lost 4 bases and J lost 4, with 16 bases in between. The CDR3 has 15 residues. The germline CDR1 and CDR2 sequences are SEHNR and FQNEAQ (reference sequence). The DNA for the CDR3 is TGTGCCAGCAGCTCCCTTATCGGACAATTCACTGAAGCTTTCTTT. As protein: CASSSLIGQFTEAFF.

This clone has a handful of counts. The chain recombines TRBV9 with TRBJ2-1, with a possible D match to TRBD2 (6 bases). Per the germline V gene, CDR1 is SGDLS and CDR2 is YYNGEE. The CDR3 is 15 residues long. V was shortened by 3 bases and J by 6 bases, with 16 bases between the two germline ends. The CDR3 nucleotides read TGTGCCAGCAGCGCCAGAGAGGGGCGGGGCAATGAGCAGTTCTTC. Encoded protein: CASSAREGRGNEQFF.

The V call is TRBV21-1, the J call TRBJ2-5; the table's D call, TRBD1, was not checked against the DNA. TRBV21-1 is shown as a pseudogene. CDR3 length: 16 amino acids. The CDR3 DNA sequence: TGTGCCAGCAGCAAATCATCGGCAGGCCTACAAGAGACCCAGTACTTC. As protein: CASSKSSAGLQETQYF.

The chain is built from TRBV5-4 and TRBJ1-2; 7 nucleotides line up with TRBD1. Trimming cost V 0 bases and J 1 base; bases outside gene matches: 6. The CDR3 runs 16 residues. From germline, CDR1 is SGHNT and CDR2 YYREEE (reference sequence). CDR3 coding DNA: TGTGCCAGCAGCTTGGCCGGACAGGCCCTTAACTATGGCTACACCTTC. It encodes CASSLAGQALNYGYTF.

J is TRBJ1-1 and V is TRBV7-9; no definite D call. V was pared by 2 bases and J by 4 bases, with 14 bases between. Germline V gene sequence: CDR1 SEHNR, CDR2 FQNEAQ (reference sequence). The CDR3 length is 15 residues. The CDR3 region has the DNA TGTGCCAGCAGCTTACCGAGGGAGTGGTTCACTGAAGCTTTCTTT. Translating gives CASSLPREWFTEAFF.

This chain joins TRBV27 and TRBJ1-1, with TRBD1 matching 7 bases. Trimming took 5 bases from V and 0 from J; bases not matched to a gene: 3. The CDR3 is 14 amino acids. In germline, CDR1 is MNHEY, CDR2 SMNVEV (reference sequence). The CDR3 DNA sequence: TGTGCCAGCAGTCGGGACAGCATGAACACTGAAGCTTTCTTT. It encodes CASSRDSMNTEAFF.

This chain links TRBV10-1 with TRBJ1-4, with D tentatively TRBD1 (5 bases). Germline V gene data show CDR1 as WNHNN and CDR2 as SYGVQD (reference sequence). The CDR3 covers 16 residues. V lost 10 bases and J 0 bases, leaving 18 bases between the germline ends. CDR3: CANPGLGLATNEKLFF. The CDR3 DNA follows: TGCGCCAATCCAGGGTTGGGCCTCGCAACTAATGAAAAACTGTTTTTT.

V usage is TRBV6-4 and J usage is TRBJ2-7; D not resolved. This CDR3 is 13 amino acids long. V was pared by 4 bases and J by 4 bases, with 11 bases between. Germline values: CDR1 MRHNA, CDR2 SNTAGT. The CDR3 loop reads CASSGITNYEQYF. As DNA, the CDR3 is TGTGCCAGCAGTGGGATAACTAATTACGAGCAGTACTTC.

Regarding this clone: The same CDR3 also results from other DNA sequences found in this sample. The chain recombines TRBV18 with TRBJ1-2, with 7 nucleotides matching TRBD1. Trimming cost V 3 bases and J 2 bases; bases outside gene matches: 0. The CDR3 is 13 residues long. Per the germline V gene, CDR1 is KGHSH and CDR2 is LQKENI. Here the CDR3 reads CASSPDRNYGYTF. The CDR3 DNA reads as TGTGCCAGCTCACCGGACAGGAACTATGGCTACACCTTC.